This T cell receptor (beta chain) was recorded in a study of beta chain features in type 1 diabetes. Study results and caveats: Researchers reported that naive, central memory and Treg TCRB repertoires appeared more similar in patients than in healthy donors. The study left unresolved whether HLA type influences TCRB rearrangement.

V lost 5 bases and J 5 bases, leaving 10 bases between the germline ends. Germline lookup yields CDR1 MNHNY and CDR2 SVGAGI (reference sequence). The CDR3 totals 13 residues. With regard to this clone: The antigen is undetermined.

cDNA synthesis used the whole RNA isolate, giving expressed TCRB sequences. Libraries were prepared by immunoSEQ multiplex PCR; TCRdb keeps only in-frame clonotypes and omits some of them. The sample includes 360,000 or so clones, around 20% of them seen just once. Every participating donor gave one draw, a heparinised blood sample averaging about 110 mL. Based on CD45RO/CCR7/CD25/CD127/CD95/CD27, CD4+ regulatory, stem cell-like memory, naive and central memory cells were sorted. Material: naive CD4+ T cells from blood. The TCR was taken from a woman in her late teens or twenties in good health. V gene TRBV6-6 combines with J gene TRBJ1-5; no reliable D call. This CDR3 reads CASSDQGDQPQHF. In DNA, the CDR3 is TGTGCCAGCAGTGACCAAGGAGATCAGCCCCAGCATTTT.